Following are 10 T cell receptor beta chains from one sample sequenced in a study of OX40 agonist ivuxolimab in advanced cancers. Clones were read by immunoSEQ multiplex PCR, and TCRdb kept only the in-frame ones, dropping some. The sample consists of some 11,000 clones, just under 75% of them appearing once. The sequencing used CD4+ or CD8+ T cells sorted from blood, collected in a trial of the OX40 agonist ivuxolimab. These receptors were collected from an adult with an advanced solid tumor such as melanoma, head and neck, liver or kidney cancer.

The J gene is TRBJ2-2, the V gene TRBV10-3, with 15 bases that match TRBD2. CDR3 length: 17 residues. From germline, CDR1 is ENHRY and CDR2 SYGVKD. The trim removed 8 bases at V and 0 bases at J, leaving 4 bases unmatched. CDR3 in amino acids: CAIAGTSGRSNTGELFF. The CDR3 coding sequence is TGTGCCATCGCCGGGACTAGCGGGAGGTCGAACACCGGGGAGCTGTTTTTT.

The rearrangement links TRBV19 to TRBJ2-7; D not certain. This CDR3 comprises 16 residues. CDR1 is LNHDA, CDR2 SQIVND, per germline (reference sequence). Trimming shortened V by 5 bases and J by 0 bases, and 17 bases separated the two germline ends. The CDR3 nucleotides are TGTGCCAGTAGTCCCCTTGGGGATACGACCTCCTACGAGCAGTACTTC. This translates into CASSPLGDTTSYEQYF. The whole variable domain, filled in from reference TRBV19 and TRBJ2-7, reads DGGITQSPKYLFRKEGQNVTLSCEQNLNHDAMYWYRQDPGQGLRLIYYSQIVNDFQKGDIAEGYSVSREKKESFPLTVTSAQKNPTAFYLCASSPLGDTTSYEQYFGPGTRLTVT.

The genes are TRBV6-1 and TRBJ1-1; unclear D gene. This CDR3 region has 14 residues. Germline loops: CDR1 MNHNS, CDR2 SASEGT. V gave up 4 bases and J gave up 0 bases, with 9 bases separating them. The DNA for the CDR3 is TGTGCCAGCAGTGGGAAGACCTTGAACACTGAAGCTTTCTTT. Residues: CASSGKTLNTEAFF.

This sequence joins TRBV5-4 and TRBJ2-5; 9 bases fit TRBD2. The junction had 9 bases not matched to a gene; V was cut back by 4 bases and J by 2 bases. Germline V gene sequence: CDR1 SGHNT, CDR2 YYREEE (reference sequence). There are 16 residues in the CDR3. CDR3 in DNA: TGTGCCAGCAGCGGCGGGACTAGCAAAATACAAGAGACCCAGTACTTC. Translating gives CASSGGTSKIQETQYF.

This clone is large (0.1 to 1%) within its sample. This rearrangement joins TRBV29-1 to TRBJ2-7; D might be TRBD2 (7 bases). CDR1 and CDR2 (germline): SQVTM, ANQGSEA. The CDR3 sequence is 13 residues long. V was cut by 7 bases and J by 0 bases, with 13 bases left in between. CDR3 sequence reads: CSAEGGFSYEQYF. The DNA of the CDR3 is TGCAGCGCGGAGGGGGGGTTCTCCTACGAGCAGTACTTC.

The chain combines TRBV7-9 with TRBJ1-5; D unclear. Germline V gene sequence: CDR1 SEHNR, CDR2 FQNEAQ (reference sequence). Trimming cost V 4 bases and J 1 base, with 17 bases left between them. This CDR3 has 17 amino acids. In DNA, the CDR3 is TGTGCCAGCAGCTCAACCCCTATGGACGTAAGCAATCAGCCCCAGCATTTT. Translating gives CASSSTPMDVSNQPQHF.

The table lists this clone with a count of one. The chain couples TRBV11-2 to TRBJ2-2, with a tentative D call TRBD1 (7 bases). The V gene lost 5 bases and the J gene lost 5 bases, with 9 bases spanning the gap. This CDR3 region has 13 residues. Germline V lookup: CDR1 SGHAT, CDR2 FQNNGV. In DNA form, the CDR3 reads TGTGCCAGCAGCCAGGGGGGAACCGGGGAGCTGTTTTTT. This codes for CASSQGGTGELFF.

The CDR3 reads CASSLARRGRTQYF. Here the CDR3 DNA reads TGTGCCAGCAGCTTAGCGAGAAGGGGCCGTACCCAGTACTTC. This chain joins TRBV7-6 and TRBJ2-5, with a weak D call TRBD1 (5 bases). V was shortened by 0 bases and J by 8 bases, with 13 bases between the two germline ends. Germline CDR1 is SGHVS and CDR2 is FNYEAQ. This CDR3 region has 14 residues. The full variable domain, rest sourced from reference TRBV7-6 and TRBJ2-5, is GAGVSQSPRYKVTKRGQDVALRCDPISGHVSLYWYRQALGQGPEFLTYFNYEAQQDKSGLPNDRFSAERPEGSISTLTIQRTEQRDSAMYRCASSLARRGRTQYFGPGTRLLVL.

This clone has a single count. The chain links TRBV6-1 to TRBJ2-1, with a weak D call TRBD1 (5 bases). This CDR3 is 16 amino acids long. From germline, CDR1 is MNHNS and CDR2 SASEGT. The V end lost 3 bases, the J end lost 6 bases, and 18 bases lay between the germline ends. The CDR3 DNA follows: TGTGCCAGCAGTGAGGGTTTAGGGCTAAGGGGCAATGAGCAGTTCTTC. It yields the protein CASSEGLGLRGNEQFF.

The chain links TRBV6-4 to TRBJ2-1, with 9 nucleotides matching TRBD2. The CDR3 contains 15 residues. Germline V gene sequence: CDR1 MRHNA, CDR2 SNTAGT. With 3 bases clipped from V and 0 bases from J, the junction kept 0 bases outside the gene matches. This chain's CDR3 is CASSETSGSYNEQFF. The DNA of the CDR3 is TGTGCCAGCAGTGAGACTAGCGGCTCCTACAATGAGCAGTTCTTC.